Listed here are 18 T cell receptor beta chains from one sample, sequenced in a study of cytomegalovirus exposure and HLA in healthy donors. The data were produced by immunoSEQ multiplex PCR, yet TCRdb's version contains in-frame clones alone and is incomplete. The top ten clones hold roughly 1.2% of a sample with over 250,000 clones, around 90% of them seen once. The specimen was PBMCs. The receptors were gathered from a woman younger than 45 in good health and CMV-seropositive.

The CDR3 reads CASSLSQTLYEQYF. The CDR3 DNA reads TGTGCCAGCAGTTTAAGCCAGACGCTCTACGAGCAGTACTTC. The rearrangement links TRBV28 to TRBJ2-7; D unclear. Looked up from germline, CDR1 is MDHEN and CDR2 is SYDVKM. V lost 2 bases and J 3 bases, leaving 11 bases between the germline ends. This CDR3 has 14 amino acids. The entire variable domain, with the rest obtained from reference TRBV28 and TRBJ2-7, is as follows: DVKVTQSSRYLVKRTGEKVFLECVQDMDHENMFWYRQDPGLGLRLIYFSYDVKMKEKGDIPEGYSVSREKKERFSLILESASTNQTSMYLCASSLSQTLYEQYFGPGTRLTVT.

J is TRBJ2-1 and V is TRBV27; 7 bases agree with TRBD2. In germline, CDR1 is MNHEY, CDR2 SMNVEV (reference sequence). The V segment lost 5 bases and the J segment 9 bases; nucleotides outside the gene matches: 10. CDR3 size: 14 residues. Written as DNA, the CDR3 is TGTGCCAGCAGTCCTCTCTTGGGGGGGTCTGAGCAGTTCTTC. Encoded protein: CASSPLLGGSEQFF.

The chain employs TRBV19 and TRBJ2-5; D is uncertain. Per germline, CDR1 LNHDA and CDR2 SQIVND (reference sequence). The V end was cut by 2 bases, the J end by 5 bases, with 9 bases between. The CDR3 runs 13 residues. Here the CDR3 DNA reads TGTGCCAGTAGTATAATTCTGGACGAGACCCAGTACTTC. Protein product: CASSIILDETQYF. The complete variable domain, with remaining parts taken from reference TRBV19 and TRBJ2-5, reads DGGITQSPKYLFRKEGQNVTLSCEQNLNHDAMYWYRQDPGQGLRLIYYSQIVNDFQKGDIAEGYSVSREKKESFPLTVTSAQKNPTAFYLCASSIILDETQYFGPGTRLLVL.

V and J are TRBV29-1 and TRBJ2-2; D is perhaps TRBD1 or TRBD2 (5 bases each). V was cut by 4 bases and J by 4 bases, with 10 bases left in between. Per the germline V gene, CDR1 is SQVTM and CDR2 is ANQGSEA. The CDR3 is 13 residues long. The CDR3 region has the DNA TGCAGCGTTGTTCGGGGCGGCACCGGGGAGCTGTTTTTT. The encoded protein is CSVVRGGTGELFF.

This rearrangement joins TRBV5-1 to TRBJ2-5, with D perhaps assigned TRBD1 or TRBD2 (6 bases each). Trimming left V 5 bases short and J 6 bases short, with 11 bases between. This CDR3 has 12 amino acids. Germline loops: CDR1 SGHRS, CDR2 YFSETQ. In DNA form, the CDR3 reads TGCGCCAGCAGGGAAGGGGGGCAGACCCAGTACTTC. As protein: CASREGGQTQYF.

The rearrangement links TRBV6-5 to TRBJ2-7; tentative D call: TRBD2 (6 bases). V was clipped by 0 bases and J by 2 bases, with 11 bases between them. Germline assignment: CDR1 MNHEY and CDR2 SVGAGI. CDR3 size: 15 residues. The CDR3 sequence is CASSYSGTSTYEQYF. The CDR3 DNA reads TGTGCCAGCAGTTACTCCGGGACTTCCACCTACGAGCAGTACTTC.

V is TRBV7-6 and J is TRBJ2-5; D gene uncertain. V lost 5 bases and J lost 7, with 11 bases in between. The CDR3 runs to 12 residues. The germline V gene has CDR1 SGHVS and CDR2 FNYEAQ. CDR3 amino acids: CASSARLGTQYF. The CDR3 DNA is TGTGCCAGCAGCGCCCGGCTGGGGACCCAGTACTTC.

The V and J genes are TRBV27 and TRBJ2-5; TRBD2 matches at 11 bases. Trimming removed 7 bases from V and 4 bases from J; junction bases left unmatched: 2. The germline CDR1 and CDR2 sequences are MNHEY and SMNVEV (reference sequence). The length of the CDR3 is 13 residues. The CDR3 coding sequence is TGTGCCAGCACTAGCGGGGGGTTAGAGACCCAGTACTTC. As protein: CASTSGGLETQYF.

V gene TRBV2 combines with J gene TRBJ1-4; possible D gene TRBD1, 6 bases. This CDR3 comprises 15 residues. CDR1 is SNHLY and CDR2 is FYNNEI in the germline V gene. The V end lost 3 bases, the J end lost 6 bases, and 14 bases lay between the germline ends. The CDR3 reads CASSDSWGADEKLFF. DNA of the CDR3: TGTGCCAGCAGTGATTCATGGGGGGCGGATGAAAAACTGTTTTTT.

CDR3 residues: CASTPREDNEQFF. CDR3 in DNA: TGTGCCAGCACTCCCCGGGAGGACAATGAGCAGTTCTTC. The chain is built from TRBV27 and TRBJ2-1; 7 bases are shared with TRBD2. The V gene's germline CDR1 is MNHEY and CDR2 SMNVEV (reference sequence). Trimming took 7 bases from V and 5 from J; bases not matched to a gene: 5. The CDR3 contains 13 residues.

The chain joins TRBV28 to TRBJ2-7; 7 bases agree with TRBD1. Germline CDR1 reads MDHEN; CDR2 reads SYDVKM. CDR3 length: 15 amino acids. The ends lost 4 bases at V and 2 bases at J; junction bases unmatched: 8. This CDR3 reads CASSSTGVATYEQYF. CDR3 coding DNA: TGTGCCAGCAGTTCCACAGGGGTAGCAACCTACGAGCAGTACTTC.

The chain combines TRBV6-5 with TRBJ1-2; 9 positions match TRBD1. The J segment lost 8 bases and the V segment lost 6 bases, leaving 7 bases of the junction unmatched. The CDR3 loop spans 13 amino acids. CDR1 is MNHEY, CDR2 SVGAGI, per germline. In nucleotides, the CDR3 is TGTGCCAGCAGACCAACAGGGGGCAAAGGCTACACCTTC. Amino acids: CASRPTGGKGYTF.

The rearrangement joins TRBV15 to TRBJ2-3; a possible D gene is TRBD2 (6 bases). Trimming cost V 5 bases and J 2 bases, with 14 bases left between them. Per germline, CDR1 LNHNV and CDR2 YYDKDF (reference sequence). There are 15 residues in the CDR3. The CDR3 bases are TGTGCCACCAGCCGCCTCTGGGGGGTCACAGATACGCAGTATTTT. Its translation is CATSRLWGVTDTQYF.

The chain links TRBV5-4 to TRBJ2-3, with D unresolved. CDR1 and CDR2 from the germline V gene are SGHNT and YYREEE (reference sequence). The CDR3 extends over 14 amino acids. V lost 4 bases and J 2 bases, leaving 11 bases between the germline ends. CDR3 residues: CASSPDQHTDTQYF. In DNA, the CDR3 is TGTGCCAGCAGCCCCGACCAGCACACAGATACGCAGTATTTT.

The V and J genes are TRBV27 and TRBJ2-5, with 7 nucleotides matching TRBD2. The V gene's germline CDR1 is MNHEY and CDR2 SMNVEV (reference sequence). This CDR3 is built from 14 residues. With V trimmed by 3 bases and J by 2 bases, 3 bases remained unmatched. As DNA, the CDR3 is TGTGCCAGCAGTTTCGCGGGAGTGCAAGAGACCCAGTACTTC. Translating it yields CASSFAGVQETQYF.

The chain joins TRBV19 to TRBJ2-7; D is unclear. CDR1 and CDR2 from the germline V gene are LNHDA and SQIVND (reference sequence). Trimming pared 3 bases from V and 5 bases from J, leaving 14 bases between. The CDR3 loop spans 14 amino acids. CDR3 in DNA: TGTGCCAGTAGTATTGGCCCCGGCCTCAACGAGCAGTACTTC. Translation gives CASSIGPGLNEQYF.

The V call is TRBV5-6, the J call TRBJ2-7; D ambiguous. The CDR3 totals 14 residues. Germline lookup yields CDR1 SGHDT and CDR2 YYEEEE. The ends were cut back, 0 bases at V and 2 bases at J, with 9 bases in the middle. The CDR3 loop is CASSLANSPYEQYF. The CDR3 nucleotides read TGTGCCAGCAGCTTGGCGAACAGCCCCTACGAGCAGTACTTC.

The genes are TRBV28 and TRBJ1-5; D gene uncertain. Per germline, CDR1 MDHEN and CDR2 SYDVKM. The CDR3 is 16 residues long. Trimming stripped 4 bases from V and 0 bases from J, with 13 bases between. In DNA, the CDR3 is TGTGCCAGCAGTTCACCCACTGAGCCTAGCAATCAGCCCCAGCATTTT. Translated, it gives CASSSPTEPSNQPQHF.